These T cell receptor beta chains were read from a single sample in a study of Ad26.COV2.S vaccination and SARS-CoV-2 variants. Data came from immunoSEQ multiplex PCR; TCRdb stores just in-frame clones and leaves some out. The sample has a few hundred thousand clones, around four fifths seen once. The material was peripheral blood, obtained in a trial of Ad26.COV2.S vaccine versus placebo. The receptors originated from a person aged 18-60 years who received the Ad26.COV2.S COVID-19 vaccine or a placebo. Each CDR3 is given with its conserved first and last residue. Each record gives: J gene, V gene, clone size, D gene, CDR3 DNA, CDR3 protein. A D gene is named only where the DNA matches it firmly. Part of the rows lack a size; the others show once, few, many or a class for expanded clones.

j_call: TRBJ2-2
v_call: TRBV11-3
clone_size: .
d_call: TRBD2
cdr3_nt: TGTGCCAGCAACCCACCTCTAGCGGGAGGCCCCCTCGCGAGTACCGGGGAGCTGTTTTTT
cdr3_aa: CASNPPLAGGPLASTGELFF

j_call: TRBJ2-7
v_call: TRBV12-3/TRBV12-4
clone_size: .
d_call: .
cdr3_nt: TGTGCCAGCAGTTTAAGGAGCGAGCAGTACTTC
cdr3_aa: CASSLRSEQYF

j_call: TRBJ1-5
v_call: TRBV5-6
clone_size: .
d_call: .
cdr3_nt: TGTGCCAGCAGCCTTCGAGAGGGACGAGGTCAGCCCCAGCATTTT
cdr3_aa: CASSLREGRGQPQHF

j_call: TRBJ1-2
v_call: TRBV7-2
clone_size: .
d_call: .
cdr3_nt: TGTGCCAGCAGCCCTACCCGGACAGCTATACTTAACTATGGCTACACCTTC
cdr3_aa: CASSPTRTAILNYGYTF

j_call: TRBJ2-7
v_call: TRBV27
clone_size: .
d_call: .
cdr3_nt: TGTGCCAGTTCGAAGGGTCCCTACGAGCAGTACTTC
cdr3_aa: CASSKGPYEQYF

j_call: TRBJ2-1
v_call: TRBV2
clone_size: .
d_call: .
cdr3_nt: TGTGCCAAAAACCGACCAGGTCCTAATGAGCAGTTCTTC
cdr3_aa: CAKNRPGPNEQFF

j_call: TRBJ2-3
v_call: TRBV7-6
clone_size: .
d_call: TRBD2
cdr3_nt: TGTGCCAGCAGCTCCTTGGGACTAGCGGCTAGCACAGATACGCAGTATTTT
cdr3_aa: CASSSLGLAASTDTQYF

j_call: TRBJ1-5
v_call: TRBV19
clone_size: once
d_call: .
cdr3_nt: TGTGCCAGTAGAGTTGTGGCACAGAGCAATCAGCCCCAGCATTTT
cdr3_aa: CASRVVAQSNQPQHF

j_call: TRBJ1-2
v_call: TRBV7-6
clone_size: .
d_call: .
cdr3_nt: TGTGCCAGCAGCTATGCGACCCCGCAGGGGCTCTACTATGGCTACACCTTC
cdr3_aa: CASSYATPQGLYYGYTF

j_call: TRBJ2-3
v_call: TRBV14
clone_size: .
d_call: TRBD2
cdr3_nt: TGTGCCAGCAGCCACGGGGGGATCGGGGCAGATACGCAGTATTTT
cdr3_aa: CASSHGGIGADTQYF

j_call: TRBJ1-1
v_call: TRBV5-1
clone_size: .
d_call: .
cdr3_nt: TGCGCCAGCAGTCTGGAACGGGGACTCTCGAACACTGAAGCTTTCTTT
cdr3_aa: CASSLERGLSNTEAFF

j_call: TRBJ2-3
v_call: TRBV5-1
clone_size: many
d_call: TRBD2
cdr3_nt: TGCGCCAGCAGCTTGGTGAGCGGGGGGCTCACAGATACGCAGTATTTT
cdr3_aa: CASSLVSGGLTDTQYF

j_call: TRBJ2-1
v_call: TRBV10-1
clone_size: .
d_call: TRBD2
cdr3_nt: TGCGCCAGCAGTCCGGGACTAGCGGTATTCAATGAGCAGTTCTTC
cdr3_aa: CASSPGLAVFNEQFF

j_call: TRBJ2-1
v_call: TRBV5-1
clone_size: .
d_call: .
cdr3_nt: TGCGCCAGCACACCTAACTCCTACAATGAGCAGTTCTTC
cdr3_aa: CASTPNSYNEQFF

j_call: TRBJ2-3
v_call: TRBV5-1
clone_size: .
d_call: TRBD2
cdr3_nt: TGCGCCAGCAGCCCGATTGGGGGGGCGCAGTATTTT
cdr3_aa: CASSPIGGAQYF

j_call: TRBJ1-5
v_call: TRBV7-9
clone_size: .
d_call: .
cdr3_nt: TGTGCCAGCAGCTCCGTAAATCAGCCCCAGCATTTT
cdr3_aa: CASSSVNQPQHF

j_call: TRBJ1-2
v_call: TRBV12-3/TRBV12-4
clone_size: .
d_call: .
cdr3_nt: TGTGCCAGCAGTCTCACGTACTATGGCTACACCTTC
cdr3_aa: CASSLTYYGYTF

j_call: TRBJ2-1
v_call: TRBV19
clone_size: .
d_call: .
cdr3_nt: TGTGCCAGCGGAACAGGGAACTACAATGAGCAGTTCTTC
cdr3_aa: CASGTGNYNEQFF

j_call: TRBJ2-7
v_call: TRBV11-3
clone_size: .
d_call: .
cdr3_nt: TGTGCCAGCAGCTTAGAACCGGCCTCCTACGAGCAGTACTTC
cdr3_aa: CASSLEPASYEQYF

j_call: TRBJ1-6
v_call: TRBV19
clone_size: once
d_call: .
cdr3_nt: TGTGCCAGTAGACCGGCCAGGTGGGGTTCACCCCTCCACTTT
cdr3_aa: CASRPARWGSPLHF

j_call: TRBJ1-2
v_call: TRBV6-2/TRBV6-3
clone_size: once
d_call: TRBD1
cdr3_nt: TGTGCCAGCAGTTCCAGACAGGGGGCCTATGGCTACACCTTC
cdr3_aa: CASSSRQGAYGYTF

j_call: TRBJ2-3
v_call: TRBV5-4
clone_size: .
d_call: TRBD2
cdr3_nt: TGTGCCAGCAGCTTGTTGGTACTAGCGGGGGGGGTAGATACGCAGTATTTT
cdr3_aa: CASSLLVLAGGVDTQYF

j_call: TRBJ1-2
v_call: TRBV9
clone_size: .
d_call: .
cdr3_nt: TGTGCCAGCAGCGTAGTTTACAGCAAAGGGTATGGCTACACCTTC
cdr3_aa: CASSVVYSKGYGYTF

j_call: TRBJ2-2
v_call: TRBV11-2
clone_size: once
d_call: .
cdr3_nt: TGTGCCAGCAGCTTAGTAGGGAGAACGAACACCGGGGAGCTGTTTTTT
cdr3_aa: CASSLVGRTNTGELFF

j_call: TRBJ1-5
v_call: TRBV23-1
clone_size: .
d_call: .
cdr3_nt: TGCGCCAGCAGTCAAAGGGACCAGCCCCGTTGGCCCCAGCATTTT
cdr3_aa: CASSQRDQPRWPQHF

j_call: TRBJ2-1
v_call: TRBV5-6
clone_size: .
d_call: .
cdr3_nt: TGTGCCAGCAGCTCGCGACCCGACCGAGAGTTCTTC
cdr3_aa: CASSSRPDREFF

j_call: TRBJ2-7
v_call: TRBV19
clone_size: .
d_call: TRBD1
cdr3_nt: TGTGCCAGTAGTATAAGGGGACAGGCTCGTGGGGAGCAGTACTTC
cdr3_aa: CASSIRGQARGEQYF

j_call: TRBJ2-5
v_call: TRBV11-2
clone_size: .
d_call: .
cdr3_nt: TGTGCCAGCAGCCTAGAGAGGATAGAGACCCAGTACTTC
cdr3_aa: CASSLERIETQYF

j_call: TRBJ1-2
v_call: TRBV6-2/TRBV6-3
clone_size: .
d_call: TRBD1
cdr3_nt: TGTGCCAGCAGCCGGACAGGACTCAGGGGCTATGGCTACACCTTC
cdr3_aa: CASSRTGLRGYGYTF

j_call: TRBJ2-7
v_call: TRBV6-5
clone_size: .
d_call: .
cdr3_nt: TGTGCCAGCAGTTCCCCCCCTTTGGACGAGCAGTACTTC
cdr3_aa: CASSSPPLDEQYF

j_call: TRBJ1-2
v_call: TRBV2
clone_size: .
d_call: TRBD1
cdr3_nt: TGTGCCATAGGACAGGGGGCATATGGCTACACCTTC
cdr3_aa: CAIGQGAYGYTF

j_call: TRBJ1-1
v_call: TRBV6-2/TRBV6-3
clone_size: .
d_call: TRBD1
cdr3_nt: TGTGCCAGCAGACCTACAGGGGGGGGGCCCGAAGCTTTCTTT
cdr3_aa: CASRPTGGGPEAFF

j_call: TRBJ2-3
v_call: TRBV11-2
clone_size: .
d_call: .
cdr3_nt: TGTGCCAGCAGCTTAGATGGCTGGCCTGGGTATTTT
cdr3_aa: CASSLDGWPGYF

j_call: TRBJ1-3
v_call: TRBV30
clone_size: .
d_call: .
cdr3_nt: TGTGCCTGGAGAGCGGGACTTAGGGGTGGAAACACCATATATTTT
cdr3_aa: CAWRAGLRGGNTIYF

j_call: TRBJ1-5
v_call: TRBV6-2/TRBV6-3
clone_size: .
d_call: .
cdr3_nt: TGTGCCAGCAGTTCCCGTCGTCAGGGGTATCAGCCCCAGCATTTT
cdr3_aa: CASSSRRQGYQPQHF

j_call: TRBJ2-1
v_call: TRBV29-1
clone_size: .
d_call: .
cdr3_nt: TGCAGCGTTGAAGTCTACGGAGATCCCAATGAGCAGTTCTTC
cdr3_aa: CSVEVYGDPNEQFF